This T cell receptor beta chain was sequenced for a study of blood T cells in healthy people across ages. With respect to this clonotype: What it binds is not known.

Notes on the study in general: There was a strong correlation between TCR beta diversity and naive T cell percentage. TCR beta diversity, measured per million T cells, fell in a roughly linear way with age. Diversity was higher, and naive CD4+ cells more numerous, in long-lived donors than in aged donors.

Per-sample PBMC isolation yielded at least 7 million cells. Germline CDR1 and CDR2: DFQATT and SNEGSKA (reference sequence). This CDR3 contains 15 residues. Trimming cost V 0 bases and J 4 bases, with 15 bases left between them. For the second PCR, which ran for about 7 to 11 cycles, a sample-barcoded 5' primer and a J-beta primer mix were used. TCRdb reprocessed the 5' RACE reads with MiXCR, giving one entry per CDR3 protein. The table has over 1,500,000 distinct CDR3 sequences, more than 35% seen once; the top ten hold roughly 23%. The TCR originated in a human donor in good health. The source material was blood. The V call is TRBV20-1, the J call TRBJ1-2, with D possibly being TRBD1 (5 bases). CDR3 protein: CSARDHGTALYGYTF. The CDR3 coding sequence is TGCAGTGCTAGAGATCATGGGACGGCGCTCTATGGCTACACCTTC.